The subject of this entry is one TCR beta chain. Its antigen is not known. The V gene's germline CDR1 is LNHDA and CDR2 SQIVND (reference sequence). This CDR3 contains 14 residues. V was clipped by 1 base and J by 9 bases; unmatched bases: 0. The data stem from a study of PD-1 blockade in classical Hodgkin lymphoma. Study-level information: Intravenous nivolumab at 3 mg/kg was given to patients every 2 weeks.

Clones were read by immunoSEQ multiplex PCR, and TCRdb kept only the in-frame ones, dropping some. The repertoire consists of around 100,000 clones, with 90% occurring once and the leading ten covering approximately 3%. General study points: There remain no defined causes for the repertoire differences, which possibly reflect disease activity or prior therapy. Reported findings placed baseline TCR diversity lower in newly diagnosed patients (compared with healthy donors).

Stated time point: cycle 4 day 1 (C4D1), after around six weeks of nivolumab. Each patient's relapse followed autologous stem cell transplantation, and brentuximab vedotin exposure varied. Patients had relapsed/refractory classical Hodgkin lymphoma with complete response, partial response or progressive disease as best response. The rearrangement links TRBV19 to TRBJ2-1, with 13 bases lining up with TRBD2. The sequence was obtained from a human donor with classical Hodgkin lymphoma. This specimen was peripheral blood mononuclear cells (PBMCs), taken before the fourth cycle of nivolumab. CDR3 loop: CASSIGLAGGEQFF. The CDR3 DNA is TGTGCCAGTAGTATAGGACTAGCGGGGGGTGAGCAGTTCTTC.